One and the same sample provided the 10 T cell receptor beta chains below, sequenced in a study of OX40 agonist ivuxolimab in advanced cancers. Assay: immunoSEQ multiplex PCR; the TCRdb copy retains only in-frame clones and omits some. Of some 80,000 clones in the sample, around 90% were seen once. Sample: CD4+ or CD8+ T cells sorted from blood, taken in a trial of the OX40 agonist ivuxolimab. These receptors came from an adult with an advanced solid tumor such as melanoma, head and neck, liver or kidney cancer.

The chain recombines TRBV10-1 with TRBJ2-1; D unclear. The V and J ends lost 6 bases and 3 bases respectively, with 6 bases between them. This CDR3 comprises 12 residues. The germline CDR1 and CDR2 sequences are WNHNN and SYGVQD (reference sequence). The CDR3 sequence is CASRIHYNEQFF. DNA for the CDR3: TGCGCCAGCAGAATCCACTACAATGAGCAGTTCTTC.

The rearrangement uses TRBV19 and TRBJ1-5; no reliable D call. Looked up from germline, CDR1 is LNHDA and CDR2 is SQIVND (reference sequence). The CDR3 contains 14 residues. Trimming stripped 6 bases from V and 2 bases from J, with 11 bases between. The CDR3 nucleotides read TGTGCCAGTAGCACGGTCGCTGGCAATCAGCCCCAGCATTTT. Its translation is CASSTVAGNQPQHF.

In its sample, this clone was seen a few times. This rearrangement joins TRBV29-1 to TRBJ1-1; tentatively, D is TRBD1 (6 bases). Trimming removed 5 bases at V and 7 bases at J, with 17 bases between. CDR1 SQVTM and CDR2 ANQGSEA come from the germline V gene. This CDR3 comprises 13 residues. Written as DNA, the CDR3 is TGCAGCGTTCGACCCCATGGGGGCGGTGAAGCTTTCTTT. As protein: CSVRPHGGGEAFF.

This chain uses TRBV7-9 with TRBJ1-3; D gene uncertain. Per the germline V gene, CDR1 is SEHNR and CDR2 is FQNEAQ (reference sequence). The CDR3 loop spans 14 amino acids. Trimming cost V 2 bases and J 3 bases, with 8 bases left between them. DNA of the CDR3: TGTGCCAGCAGCTTAAAAACAGTTGGAAACACCATATATTTT. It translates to CASSLKTVGNTIYF. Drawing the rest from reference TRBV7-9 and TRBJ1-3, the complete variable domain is DTGVSQNPRHKITKRGQNVTFRCDPISEHNRLYWYRQTLGQGPEFLTYFQNEAQLEKSRLLSDRFSAERPKGSFSTLEIQRTEQGDSAMYLCASSLKTVGNTIYFGEGSWLTVV.

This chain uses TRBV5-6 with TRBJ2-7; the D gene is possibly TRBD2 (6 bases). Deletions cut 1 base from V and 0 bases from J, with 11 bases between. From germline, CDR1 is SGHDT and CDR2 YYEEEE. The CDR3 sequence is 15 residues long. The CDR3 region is CASSLYGGISYEQYV. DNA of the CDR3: TGTGCCAGCAGCTTGTATGGGGGGATCTCCTACGAGCAGTACGTC.

Written as DNA, the CDR3 is TGTGCCAGTAGTTGGACCCCAGGGGGCCGAGGCTACACCTTC. The encoded protein is CASSWTPGGRGYTF. V is TRBV19 and J is TRBJ1-2; 8 bases agree with TRBD1. Looked up from germline, CDR1 is LNHDA and CDR2 is SQIVND (reference sequence). This CDR3 region has 14 residues. Unmatched junction bases numbered 10, after V lost 5 bases and J lost 8 bases.

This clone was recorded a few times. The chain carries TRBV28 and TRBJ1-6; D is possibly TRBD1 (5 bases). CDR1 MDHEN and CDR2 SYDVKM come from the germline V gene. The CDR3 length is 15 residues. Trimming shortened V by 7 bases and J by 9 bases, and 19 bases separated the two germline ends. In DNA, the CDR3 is TGTGCCAGCACCCCTCCCGGGACCAACACTTCACCCCTCCACTTT. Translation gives CASTPPGTNTSPLHF.

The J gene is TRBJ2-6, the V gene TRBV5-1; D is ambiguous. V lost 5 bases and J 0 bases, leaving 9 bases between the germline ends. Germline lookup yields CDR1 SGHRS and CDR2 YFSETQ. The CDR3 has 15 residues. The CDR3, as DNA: TGCGCCAGCAGTCGCGGTGACTCTGGGGCCAACGTCCTGACTTTC. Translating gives CASSRGDSGANVLTF.

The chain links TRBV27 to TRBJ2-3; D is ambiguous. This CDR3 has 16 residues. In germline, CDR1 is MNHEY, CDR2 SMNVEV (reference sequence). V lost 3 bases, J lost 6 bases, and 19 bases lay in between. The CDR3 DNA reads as TGTGCCAGCAGTTTCGGCGTCTCCTTTAGCATTGATACGCAGTATTTT. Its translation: CASSFGVSFSIDTQYF.

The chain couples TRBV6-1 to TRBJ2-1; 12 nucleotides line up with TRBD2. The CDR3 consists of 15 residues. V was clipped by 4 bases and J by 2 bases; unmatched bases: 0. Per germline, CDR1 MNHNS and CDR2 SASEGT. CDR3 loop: CASSGLAGAYNEQFF. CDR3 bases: TGTGCCAGCAGTGGACTAGCGGGGGCCTACAATGAGCAGTTCTTC.